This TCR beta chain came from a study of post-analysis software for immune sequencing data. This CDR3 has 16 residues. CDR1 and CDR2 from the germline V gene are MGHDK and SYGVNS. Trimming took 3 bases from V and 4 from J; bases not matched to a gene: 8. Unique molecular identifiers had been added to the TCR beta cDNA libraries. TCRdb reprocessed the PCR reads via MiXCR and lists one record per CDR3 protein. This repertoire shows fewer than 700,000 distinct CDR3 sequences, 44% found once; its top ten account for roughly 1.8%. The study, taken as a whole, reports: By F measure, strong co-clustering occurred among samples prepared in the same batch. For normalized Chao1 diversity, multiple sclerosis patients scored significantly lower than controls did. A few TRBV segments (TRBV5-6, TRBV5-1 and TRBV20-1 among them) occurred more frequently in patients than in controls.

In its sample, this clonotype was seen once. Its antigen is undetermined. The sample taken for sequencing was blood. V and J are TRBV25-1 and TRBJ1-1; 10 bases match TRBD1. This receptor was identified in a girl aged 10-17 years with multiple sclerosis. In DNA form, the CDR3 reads TGTGCCAGCAGTGATGCCGGGACAGGGGCTTCCACTGAAGCTTTCTTT. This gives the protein CASSDAGTGASTEAFF. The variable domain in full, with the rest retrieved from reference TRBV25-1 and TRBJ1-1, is EADIYQTPRYLVIGTGKKITLECSQTMGHDKMYWYQQDPGMELHLIHYSYGVNSTEKGDLSSESTVSRIRTEHFPLTLESARPSHTSQYLCASSDAGTGASTEAFFGQGTRLTVV.